Sequencing of this T cell receptor beta chain was carried out in a study of blood T cell repertoires in COVID-19. Across the study: T cells, B-cell-depleted T cells, or PBMCs provided the cDNA or gDNA that served as material.

V was trimmed by 8 bases and J by 0 bases, leaving 13 bases between them. Germline CDR1 reads MNHEY; CDR2 reads SMNVEV (reference sequence). This CDR3 region has 14 residues. TCRdb's table, derived via immunoSEQ multiplex PCR, lists solely in-frame clones and lacks some. The sample lists around 260,000 clones, roughly 85% occurring once. The clonotype originates from a woman younger than 45 with active or convalescent COVID-19. The chain carries TRBV27 and TRBJ1-1; D gene unclear. Material: peripheral blood. For the CDR3, the DNA is TGTGCCAGCCTCCGCCGGGGTATGAACACTGAAGCTTTCTTT. Amino acids: CASLRRGMNTEAFF.